This TCR beta chain was captured by sequencing in a study of T cell responses to AZD1222 COVID-19 vaccine (dated by TCRdb to the early 2020s). Turning to the overall study: AZD1222 recipients given second doses at about 4 weeks or at about 12 weeks were pooled, since spike-specific TCR depth and breadth were not found to differ between the two schedules. A total of approximately 240 trial participants underwent TCR sequencing, of whom some 210 received two doses of AZD1222 and approximately 25 received two doses of the MenACWY control vaccine. Enrollment into the trials was organized by age into subgroups of 18-55, 56-69 and 70-plus years, and those subgroups contained approximately 160, 26 and 62 TCR-sequenced participants, respectively.

Summary of the overall study and its limitations: Reportedly, almost half of the unique spike-specific TCRs recognized epitopes lying outside the regions that are mutated in the B.1.351 and B.1.1.7 variants. In the small 56-69-year group, the increase in depth fell short of significance, most likely because of low power. Participants were mostly white British, with more females than males. The authors suggested clonal diversity may have been underestimated. Only five or six AZD1222 recipients were SARS-CoV-2 seropositive at baseline, limiting conclusions about previously exposed vaccinees. No day 14 peak-response samples were available, so repertoires were characterized only after the peak T cell response. Vaccine-associated CD4 TCRs spanned the whole spike protein, with dominant responses in regions 160-218 and 743-854. A significant rise in spike-specific TCR breadth and depth was observed after two AZD1222 doses relative to day 0 and relative to MenACWY recipients.

The time point label on this specimen signifies: baseline before first vaccination. The vaccinee samples were drawn from two UK trials, COV001 and COV002, one of which was a single-blind randomized controlled phase 2/3 trial testing AZD1222 (ChAdOx1 nCoV-19) in healthy adults. For TCRbeta chain sequencing, PBMC samples were collected from trial participants at day 0 and at day 28 after the second dose. As to this clone: Its binding antigen is unknown. No qualities accompany the bases; no much larger clone lies one base away.

The CDR3 regions of human TCRbeta chains were analyzed by immunosequencing. As for the original processing: Repertoire TCRs were checked for matches against a reference library of SARS-CoV-2-specific TCRs that had been generated using the MIRA antigen-specificity platform. Breadth meant the fraction of unique TCRs that were SARS-CoV-2-associated, whereas depth meant the fraction of total T cells that were SARS-CoV-2-associated. Using the MIRA data, each spike-specific TCR was assigned both to the spike region to which the TCR was reactive and to a CD4 or CD8 class. Log10-transformed breadth and depth values were compared by one-way ANOVA with Sidak's multiple comparisons tests. TCRdb limited this immuneACCESS table to in-frame rearrangements with V and J called. A share of clones is missing; checked studies link under half to unresolved V genes, and the rest is unexplained. From that table come the V and J calls and clone size; the DNA was used to work out D and trimming. The sample table lists about 130,000 clones, over 65% of them with a count of one. About 4% of the sample is held by the ten biggest clonotypes.

The CDR3 numbers 17 residues from cysteine through phenylalanine. CDR3 DNA is the only sequence kept; it has 51 bases, read in frame from the first base. The germline V gene gives CDR1 as SGHAT and CDR2 as FQNNGV. V is reduced by 3 bases and J by 1 base, leaving a spacing of 18 bases between them. The sample here was peripheral blood, taken on day 0 of AZD1222 vaccination. The receptor was derived from an adult in good health. Recombination connected TRBV11-2 to TRBJ1-1; the D gene remains uncertain. The CDR3 reads as follows: CASSLRISFEGNTEAFF. The DNA reads TGTGCCAGCAGCTTGAGGATTAGCTTTGAAGGGAACACTGAAGCTTTCTTT.